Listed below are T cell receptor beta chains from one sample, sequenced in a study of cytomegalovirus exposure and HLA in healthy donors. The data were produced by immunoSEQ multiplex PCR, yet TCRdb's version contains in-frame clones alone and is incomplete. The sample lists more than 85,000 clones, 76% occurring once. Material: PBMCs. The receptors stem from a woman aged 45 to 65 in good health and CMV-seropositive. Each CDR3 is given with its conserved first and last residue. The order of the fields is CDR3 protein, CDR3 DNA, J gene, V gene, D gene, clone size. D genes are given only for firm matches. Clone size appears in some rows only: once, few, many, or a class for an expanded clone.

CDR3: CASSQRQAEAFF
DNA: TGTGCCAGCTCACAACGACAAGCCGAAGCTTTCTTT
J: TRBJ1-1
V: TRBV18
D: .
size: once

CDR3: CASSVTGQGLNTGELFF
DNA: TGTGCCAGCAGCGTAACCGGACAGGGCTTGAACACCGGGGAGCTGTTTTTT
J: TRBJ2-2
V: TRBV9
D: TRBD1
size: few

CDR3: CASSPAGGTSGPYNEQFF
DNA: TGTGCCAGCAGCCCCGCTGGGGGAACTAGCGGGCCGTACAATGAGCAGTTCTTC
J: TRBJ2-1
V: TRBV2
D: TRBD2
size: .

CDR3: CASSTLGGETQYF
DNA: TGTGCCAGTAGTACCCTCGGGGGGGAGACCCAGTACTTC
J: TRBJ2-5
V: TRBV19
D: TRBD2
size: .

CDR3: CASKGQGLETQYF
DNA: TGTGCCAGTAAAGGACAGGGACTAGAGACCCAGTACTTC
J: TRBJ2-5
V: TRBV19
D: TRBD1
size: .

CDR3: CASSLTGGSAGELFF
DNA: TGTGCCAGCAGCTTGACAGGGGGCTCGGCCGGGGAGCTGTTTTTT
J: TRBJ2-2
V: TRBV7-3
D: TRBD1
size: .

CDR3: CASSFRDGNQPQHF
DNA: TGTGCCAGCAGCTTCAGGGATGGCAATCAGCCCCAGCATTTT
J: TRBJ1-5
V: TRBV7-2
D: .
size: .

CDR3: CASSPGRVGAPDTQYF
DNA: TGTGCCAGCAGCCCTGGTAGGGTTGGGGCACCAGATACGCAGTATTTT
J: TRBJ2-3
V: TRBV4-2
D: .
size: .

CDR3: CASSPWGRSPYNEQFF
DNA: TGCGCCAGCAGCCCTTGGGGGAGGTCCCCCTACAATGAGCAGTTCTTC
J: TRBJ2-1
V: TRBV4-1
D: .
size: .

CDR3: CASSQGQGGGQPQHF
DNA: TGTGCCAGCAGCCAGGGACAGGGAGGAGGTCAGCCCCAGCATTTT
J: TRBJ1-5
V: TRBV5-5
D: TRBD1
size: .

CDR3: CASSSEVNTEAFF
DNA: TGTGCCAGCAGCTCTGAGGTGAACACTGAAGCTTTCTTT
J: TRBJ1-1
V: TRBV9
D: .
size: .

CDR3: CASSLGTSNYNEQFF
DNA: TGTGCCAGTAGTCTAGGGACTAGCAACTACAATGAGCAGTTCTTC
J: TRBJ2-1
V: TRBV19
D: TRBD2
size: few

CDR3: CASSNRGQGEKLFF
DNA: TGTGCCAGCAGTAACAGGGGGCAGGGTGAAAAACTGTTTTTT
J: TRBJ1-4
V: TRBV6-6
D: TRBD1
size: .

CDR3: CASTPGGLDQPQHF
DNA: TGTGCCAGTACCCCTGGAGGGTTGGATCAGCCCCAGCATTTT
J: TRBJ1-5
V: TRBV19
D: .
size: .

CDR3: CASSSFRTSGGDLEQFF
DNA: TGTGCCAGCAGTTCGTTCCGGACTAGCGGGGGGGATCTAGAGCAGTTCTTC
J: TRBJ2-1
V: TRBV27
D: TRBD2
size: .

CDR3: CASSLTLAGGGSDTQYF
DNA: TGTGCCAGCAGCTTAACCCTAGCGGGGGGCGGTTCAGATACGCAGTATTTT
J: TRBJ2-3
V: TRBV7-2
D: TRBD2
size: .

CDR3: CASSQGTGGTDTQYF
DNA: TGCGCCAGCAGCCAAGGGACGGGGGGCACAGATACGCAGTATTTT
J: TRBJ2-3
V: TRBV4-3
D: .
size: once

CDR3: CASSVGDSGTGYNSPLHF
DNA: TGTGCCAGCAGCGTAGGAGATTCCGGGACAGGATATAATTCACCCCTCCACTTT
J: TRBJ1-6
V: TRBV9
D: TRBD1
size: .

CDR3: CASSFGRGGGNTIYF
DNA: TGCGCCAGCAGCTTCGGCCGAGGGGGTGGAAACACCATATATTTT
J: TRBJ1-3
V: TRBV5-1
D: .
size: .

CDR3: CASSRGRESNEQFF
DNA: TGTGCCAGCAGCCGAGGACGGGAGAGCAATGAGCAGTTCTTC
J: TRBJ2-1
V: TRBV6-5
D: .
size: .

CDR3: CASRTDRSQGEKLFF
DNA: TGTGCCAGTAGGACCGACAGGTCCCAGGGTGAAAAACTGTTTTTT
J: TRBJ1-4
V: TRBV19
D: .
size: once

CDR3: CASSPGGTEAEAFF
DNA: TGCGCCAGCAGCCCAGGGGGGACAGAGGCTGAAGCTTTCTTT
J: TRBJ1-1
V: TRBV5-1
D: TRBD1
size: .

CDR3: CAIRPREGLYTEAFF
DNA: TGTGCCATTAGGCCCAGGGAGGGCCTTTACACTGAAGCTTTCTTT
J: TRBJ1-1
V: TRBV19
D: .
size: .

CDR3: CASSSSPRTDRGRGALHF
DNA: TGTGCCAGCAGCTCTTCTCCCCGGACGGACAGGGGCAGGGGGGCCCTCCACTTT
J: TRBJ1-6
V: TRBV7-2
D: TRBD1
size: .

CDR3: CASSFNSGGAKTQYF
DNA: TGTGCCAGCAGTTTCAATAGCGGGGGGGCCAAGACCCAGTACTTC
J: TRBJ2-5
V: TRBV27
D: TRBD2
size: .

CDR3: CASSPTRNTGELFF
DNA: TGCGCCAGCAGCCCGACGCGCAACACCGGGGAGCTATTTTTT
J: TRBJ2-2
V: TRBV5-1
D: .
size: .

CDR3: CASSDGVGGANVLTF
DNA: TGTGCCAGCAGTGATGGAGTAGGTGGGGCCAACGTCCTGACTTTC
J: TRBJ2-6
V: TRBV2
D: .
size: .

CDR3: CATSLGLAGIGDTQYF
DNA: TGTGCCACCTCATTGGGACTAGCGGGGATAGGAGATACGCAGTATTTT
J: TRBJ2-3
V: TRBV19
D: TRBD2
size: .